The 16 T cell receptor beta chains listed next were all sequenced from one sample in a study of memory CD4+ T cells and cytomegalovirus serostatus. The data were produced by immunoSEQ multiplex PCR, yet TCRdb's version contains in-frame clones alone and is incomplete. The table includes approximately 44,000 clones, more than 65% detected once. Single viable CD3+CD4+CD8-CD45RO+ cells were sorted as the memory CD4+ T cells. The specimen sequenced was memory CD4+ T cells from blood. These receptors came from an adult in good health and CMV-seronegative.

The V call is TRBV7-3, the J call TRBJ2-3, with a tentative D call TRBD1 (5 bases). The V gene lost 4 bases and the J gene lost 4 bases, with 12 bases spanning the gap. CDR3 length: 14 residues. Germline-derived CDR1 and CDR2 are SGHTA and FQGTGA. The DNA for the CDR3 is TGTGCCAGCAGCTCGGGTAGGGGCTCAGATACGCAGTATTTT. Encoded protein: CASSSGRGSDTQYF.

The chain employs TRBV4-2 and TRBJ2-5; weak D call: TRBD2 (5 bases). The V gene's germline CDR1 is LGHNA and CDR2 YNFKEQ. The CDR3 is 15 residues long. The V end was cut by 1 base, the J end by 1 base, with 10 bases between. CDR3 residues: CASSQGARGQETQYF. The CDR3, as DNA: TGTGCCAGCAGCCAAGGTGCCCGGGGCCAAGAGACCCAGTACTTC.

This clone was picked up a small number of times. The rearrangement joins TRBV18 to TRBJ1-5; D is uncertain. The CDR3 consists of 15 residues. Trimming cost V 3 bases and J 1 base, with 10 bases left between them. Per the germline V gene, CDR1 is KGHSH and CDR2 is LQKENI. This CDR3 is CASSPSKASNQPQHF. The DNA of the CDR3 is TGTGCCAGCTCACCCTCGAAAGCGAGCAATCAGCCCCAGCATTTT.

The chain combines TRBV5-1 with TRBJ1-1; TRBD1 matches 9 bases. The ends lost 0 bases at V and 7 bases at J; junction bases unmatched: 4. Germline loops: CDR1 SGHRS, CDR2 YFSETQ. The CDR3 is 14 amino acids. The CDR3 DNA reads TGCGCCAGCAGCTTGGGGGGACAGGGCAGTGAAGCTTTCTTT. Amino acid sequence: CASSLGGQGSEAFF.

J is TRBJ1-1 and V is TRBV28; 8 nucleotides match TRBD1. Germline values: CDR1 MDHEN, CDR2 SYDVKM. The trim removed 6 bases at V and 4 bases at J, leaving 10 bases unmatched. The CDR3 spans 15 residues. The CDR3 region has the DNA TGTGCCAGCAGGCCCCCAGGGGGCGCTGGCACTGAAGCTTTCTTT. Amino acids: CASRPPGGAGTEAFF.

This chain uses TRBV9 with TRBJ1-1, with a tentative D call TRBD1 (6 bases). Per germline, CDR1 SGDLS and CDR2 YYNGEE. V lost 0 bases, J lost 4 bases, and 10 bases lay in between. The CDR3 totals 14 residues. The DNA of the CDR3 is TGTGCCAGCAGCGTAGTACAGGGAAGCACTGAAGCTTTCTTT. Protein: CASSVVQGSTEAFF.

This chain joins TRBV6-1 and TRBJ1-2; maybe TRBD1 (5 bases). In germline, CDR1 is MNHNS, CDR2 SASEGT. V lost 3 bases, J lost 7 bases, and 9 bases lay in between. The CDR3 covers 12 residues. In DNA, the CDR3 is TGTGCCAGCAGTGATTGGGGGATTGGCTACACCTTC. It is translated as CASSDWGIGYTF.

Concerning this clone: In the same sample, other DNA sequences code for this CDR3. The rearrangement joins TRBV6-1 to TRBJ1-1; D gene uncertain. The V gene lost 4 bases and the J gene lost 0 bases, with 12 bases spanning the gap. The germline V gene has CDR1 MNHNS and CDR2 SASEGT. CDR3 length: 15 residues. The CDR3 bases are TGTGCCAGCAGTGTATGGGGTCAAATGAACACTGAAGCTTTCTTT. Encoded protein: CASSVWGQMNTEAFF.

This clone came up a few times. The rearrangement links TRBV9 to TRBJ1-1, with TRBD1 matching over 8 bases. This CDR3 contains 15 residues. Germline V lookup: CDR1 SGDLS, CDR2 YYNGEE. V shed 0 bases and J 6 bases; nucleotides not matched to a gene: 7. CDR3 residues: CASSVGPGGVSEAFF. Written as DNA, the CDR3 is TGTGCCAGCAGCGTAGGGCCAGGGGGCGTCTCTGAAGCTTTCTTT.

This clone was counted a few times. The rearrangement links TRBV4-1 to TRBJ2-7; 8 nucleotides line up with TRBD1. The CDR3 contains 15 residues. The germline V gene has CDR1 MGHRA and CDR2 YSYEKL. With 4 bases clipped from V and 3 bases from J, the junction kept 8 bases outside the gene matches. In nucleotides, the CDR3 is TGCGCCAGCAGCCCCGGACAGGGCTTAAGCTACGAGCAGTACTTC. Amino acid sequence: CASSPGQGLSYEQYF.

V and J are TRBV2 and TRBJ1-4, with D perhaps matching TRBD1 (6 bases). Germline assignment: CDR1 SNHLY and CDR2 FYNNEI. The length of the CDR3 is 15 residues. With 6 bases removed from V and 5 bases from J, the gap between germline ends came to 16 bases. The chain's CDR3 is CASRLPGHGNEKLFF. As DNA, the CDR3 is TGTGCCAGCAGGCTACCGGGACACGGAAATGAAAAACTGTTTTTT.

CDR3 nucleotide sequence: TGCAGCGCCCTCTCTCTGTGGGGCTACACCTTC. Residues: CSALSLWGYTF. The chain uses TRBV29-1 and TRBJ1-2; D is uncertain. Trimming shortened V by 7 bases and J by 8 bases, and 14 bases separated the two germline ends. The CDR3 runs 11 residues. Germline V gene data show CDR1 as SQVTM and CDR2 as ANQGSEA. The whole variable domain, remainder taken from reference TRBV29-1 and TRBJ1-2, is SAVISQKPSRDICQRGTSLTIQCQVDSQVTMMFWYRQQPGQSLTLIATANQGSEATYESGFVIDKFPISRPNLTFSTLTVSNMSPEDSSIYLCSALSLWGYTFGSGTRLTVV.

This chain joins TRBV30 and TRBJ2-3; D may be TRBD2 (6 bases). V was clipped by 2 bases and J by 6 bases, with 15 bases between them. The CDR3 is 14 residues long. The germline gives CDR1 GTSNPN, CDR2 SVGIG (reference sequence). This CDR3 reads CAWSLLRGRDTQYF. CDR3 coding DNA: TGTGCCTGGAGTCTTTTGCGGGGTAGGGATACGCAGTATTTT.

The sample holds a few counts of this clone. The J gene is TRBJ2-5, the V gene TRBV11-3; perhaps TRBD2 as D (6 bases). This CDR3 is built from 16 residues. Germline loops: CDR1 SGHNT, CDR2 YENEEA. V lost 5 bases, J lost 5 bases, and 21 bases lay in between. The CDR3 coding sequence is TGTGCCAGCAGCCCCCCGGTCCGGGGGATTGGGGAGACCCAGTACTTC. Its protein is CASSPPVRGIGETQYF.

The rearrangement uses TRBV6-6 and TRBJ1-3, with 8 bases identical to TRBD1. Germline V gene data show CDR1 as MNHNY and CDR2 as SVGAGI (reference sequence). V was clipped by 7 bases and J by 4 bases; unmatched bases: 3. The CDR3 sequence is 13 residues long. CDR3 nucleotide sequence: TGTGCCAGCATCTACAGGGGGGGAAACACCATATATTTT. This codes for CASIYRGGNTIYF.

The V gene is TRBV10-3, the J gene TRBJ1-6, with a weak D call TRBD1 (6 bases). Germline V gene lookup returns CDR1 ENHRY and CDR2 SYGVKD. V was pared by 6 bases and J by 10 bases, with 13 bases between. The CDR3 covers 13 residues. CDR3 protein: CAISGTGLSPLHF. The CDR3, as DNA: TGTGCCATCAGCGGCACAGGGTTATCACCCCTCCACTTT.